One sample yielded the 9 T cell receptor beta chains listed below, sequenced in a study of Ad26.COV2.S vaccination and SARS-CoV-2 variants (dated by TCRdb to the early 2020s). Preparation of the library involved the immunoSEQ multiplex PCR assay. TCRdb's version of the immuneACCESS table is confined to in-frame rearrangements and falls short of the full clone set. An unresolved V gene accounts for under half of the shortfall where checked; the remainder is of unknown origin. Present in this sample are 350,000 to 450,000 clones, 90% to 95% of which were seen just once. Roughly 3.9% of the sample rests with the top ten. The time point label for this specimen denotes: individuals recovered from natural SARS-CoV-2 infection. The source was peripheral blood, collected after recovery from COVID-19. The receptor set was obtained from a human donor who had recovered from COVID-19.

The V call is TRBV4-3, the J call TRBJ1-6; 10 bases align to TRBD1. The CDR3 is 15 residues long. V lost 0 bases, J lost 9 bases, and 2 bases stayed unmatched. In germline, CDR1 is LGHNA, CDR2 YSLEER. The CDR3: CASSQDGDRGSPLHF. The CDR3 nucleotides read TGCGCCAGCAGCCAAGATGGGGACAGGGGTTCACCCCTCCACTTT.

The V call is TRBV6-5, the J call TRBJ1-4, with 7 positions matching TRBD1. With 8 bases clipped from V and 4 bases from J, the junction kept 7 bases outside the gene matches. Germline V gives CDR1 MNHEY, CDR2 SVGAGI. This CDR3 comprises 14 residues. This CDR3 is CASSRTGYNEKLFF. CDR3 sequence (DNA): TGTGCCAGCTCACGGACAGGCTATAATGAAAAACTGTTTTTT.

The gene calls are TRBV7-2 and TRBJ1-1; TRBD1 aligns across 9 bases. The CDR3 extends over 14 amino acids. Germline V CDR1 and CDR2: SGHTA, FQGNSA. The V segment lost 6 bases and the J segment 0 bases; nucleotides outside the gene matches: 2. The CDR3: CASRRDRVNTEAFF. The CDR3 nucleotides are TGTGCCAGCAGACGGGACAGGGTGAACACTGAAGCTTTCTTT.

V gene TRBV11-2 combines with J gene TRBJ2-5; D gene ambiguous. Germline assignment: CDR1 SGHAT and CDR2 FQNNGV. The germline V and J ends were trimmed by 2 bases and 5 bases, with 15 bases remaining between them. The CDR3 contains 15 residues. DNA of the CDR3: TGTGCCAGCAGCTTAAGTCCAGTAACGTCGGAGACCCAGTACTTC. Translated: CASSLSPVTSETQYF.

V gene TRBV7-9 combines with J gene TRBJ2-3; 13 bases match TRBD2. V shed 4 bases and J 6 bases; nucleotides not matched to a gene: 4. The CDR3 spans 15 residues. Germline V gene sequence: CDR1 SEHNR, CDR2 FQNEAQ (reference sequence). The DNA for the CDR3 is TGTGCCAGCAGCTCGCAGACTAGCGGGGGGGATACGCAGTATTTT. It encodes CASSSQTSGGDTQYF. Full variable domain (rest looked up from reference TRBV7-9 and TRBJ2-3): DTGVSQNPRHKITKRGQNVTFRCDPISEHNRLYWYRQTLGQGPEFLTYFQNEAQLEKSRLLSDRFSAERPKGSFSTLEIQRTEQGDSAMYLCASSSQTSGGDTQYFGPGTRLTVL.

This sequence joins TRBV12-3 or TRBV12-4 and TRBJ1-2; D is unresolved. V lost 6 bases, J lost 8 bases, and 16 bases lay in between. There are 13 residues in the CDR3. CDR3: CASSHGLGRGYTF. Written as DNA, the CDR3 is TGTGCCAGCAGCCACGGACTAGGTCGGGGCTACACCTTC.

J is TRBJ2-2 and V is TRBV9, with 7 bases fitting TRBD2. J gave up 5 bases and V 4 bases, and 8 bases lay outside the gene matches. This CDR3 contains 15 residues. Germline assignment: CDR1 SGDLS and CDR2 YYNGEE. CDR3 in amino acids: CASSPSRGVTGELFF. The CDR3 DNA reads as TGTGCCAGCAGCCCCAGCCGGGGGGTGACCGGGGAGCTGTTTTTT.

CDR3 in amino acids: CASSRGTGGGNYGYTF. In DNA, the CDR3 is TGCGCCAGCAGCCGAGGTACAGGGGGCGGTAACTATGGCTACACCTTC. The J gene is TRBJ1-2, the V gene TRBV5-1; 9 bases are shared with TRBD1. V lost 4 bases to trimming and J lost 1 base; unmatched junction nucleotides: 8. Germline V gene lookup returns CDR1 SGHRS and CDR2 YFSETQ. The CDR3 has 16 residues.

The gene calls are TRBV29-1 and TRBJ1-2; the D gene is possibly TRBD1 (5 bases). CDR1 is SQVTM, CDR2 ANQGSEA, per germline. This CDR3 has 15 amino acids. The V end lost 0 bases, the J end lost 8 bases, and 19 bases lay between the germline ends. The CDR3 region is CSVEDRGRQNGGYTF. DNA of the CDR3: TGCAGCGTTGAAGATCGGGGCCGTCAAAATGGGGGCTACACCTTC.